The entry below gives a single T cell receptor (beta chain) sequence along with its context. Its target is not known. The sample comes from a study of blood T cells in healthy people across ages. Broader study findings: Estimated diversity across one million T cells was deemed an underestimate.

Per germline, CDR1 MNHEY and CDR2 SVGEGT. The CDR3 has 16 amino acids. The J segment lost 2 bases and the V segment lost 2 bases, leaving 5 bases of the junction unmatched. A second PCR, run for about 7 to 11 cycles, used a sample-barcoded 5' primer plus a J-beta primer mix. One entry per CDR3 protein results from TCRdb running MiXCR on the 5' RACE reads. The profile shows some 880,000 distinct CDR3 sequences, roughly 40% of them singletons. The TCR comes from a man in his late teens or twenties in good health. The source material was blood. This chain links TRBV6-2 or TRBV6-3 with TRBJ1-1; 10 bases map to TRBD1. In DNA form, the CDR3 reads TGTGCCAGCAGTTACCACGACAGGGGGCTTAACACTGAAGCTTTCTTT. Translation gives CASSYHDRGLNTEAFF.